This T cell receptor (beta chain) originates from a study of cytomegalovirus exposure and HLA in healthy donors. Background on the study: In a later analysis, it was reported that the roughly 130 validation repertoires had been produced on the same platform as the roughly 700 repertoires belonging to the first cohort.

Whole-study findings and limits: The study found most TCR sequences rare, yet found some public TCRs in many donors.

The V and J ends lost 0 bases and 0 bases, in that order; junction bases with no gene match: 3. Germline V gene data show CDR1 as SGHRS and CDR2 as YFSETQ. The CDR3 is made up of 16 amino acids. Concerning this clone: Its matching antigen is unknown.

Profiling relied on immunoSEQ multiplex PCR, and the TCRdb table lists in-frame clones only, not all of them. The table shows about 140,000 clones, with 80% to 90% occurring only once. J is TRBJ2-3 and V is TRBV5-1, with TRBD2 matching 8 bases. The sequencing sample was made of PBMCs. The source is a man aged 18 to 35 in good health and CMV-seronegative. The CDR3 reads CASSLEASGSTDTQYF. CDR3 DNA sequence: TGCGCCAGCAGCTTGGAGGCTAGCGGGAGCACAGATACGCAGTATTTT.